This entry lists 14 T cell receptor beta chains sequenced from one sample in a study of control samples from healthy donors and cancer patients. Using immunoSEQ multiplex PCR, the repertoire was profiled, and TCRdb retains in-frame clones only, with some absent. Counted here are approximately 120,000 clones, about nine tenths occurring once; the ten biggest clones make up more than 3.5%. Specimen: blood. These receptors were collected from a human donor in good health. The donor label of this sample is uncertain.

The chain couples TRBV6-6 to TRBJ1-5, with TRBD1 matching 9 bases. The CDR3 has 15 residues. In germline, CDR1 is MNHNY, CDR2 SVGAGI (reference sequence). The V segment lost 10 bases and the J segment 5 bases; nucleotides outside the gene matches: 12. DNA of the CDR3: TGTGCCACCTTCGAGGGACAGGGAGGGGATCAGCCCCAGCATTTT. It translates to CATFEGQGGDQPQHF.

This chain links TRBV6-4 with TRBJ2-7; TRBD1 is a possible D gene (5 bases). The CDR3 is made up of 15 amino acids. V lost 2 bases, J lost 3 bases, and 14 bases lay in between. CDR1 is MRHNA, CDR2 SNTAGT, per germline. The CDR3 reads CASSDGGDRSYEQYV. The CDR3 DNA reads TGTGCCAGCAGTGACGGTGGCGACAGAAGCTACGAGCAGTACGTC.

The chain joins TRBV18 to TRBJ2-1; D is unclear. The CDR3 is 17 amino acids. Trimming cost V 5 bases and J 7 bases, with 24 bases left between them. Germline CDR1 KGHSH, CDR2 LQKENI. CDR3: CASSATSSPTSGNEQFF. The CDR3 bases are TGTGCCAGCTCAGCCACATCTAGTCCCACCTCTGGGAATGAGCAGTTCTTC.

This chain connects TRBV6-5 to TRBJ1-2, with no clear D. V lost 0 bases and J lost 9, with 11 bases in between. The CDR3 loop spans 13 amino acids. CDR1 and CDR2 from the germline V gene are MNHEY and SVGAGI. The CDR3 nucleotides are TGTGCCAGCAGTTACTCTGTCCGCAGCAGCTACACCTTC. This translates into CASSYSVRSSYTF.

This CDR3 reads CASSSGSPYGYTF. The CDR3, as DNA: TGTGCCAGCAGCTCAGGGAGCCCCTATGGCTACACCTTC. The chain combines TRBV12-3 or TRBV12-4 with TRBJ1-2; tentatively, D is TRBD1 (5 bases). The CDR3 has 13 amino acids. V gave up 6 bases and J gave up 4 bases, with 12 bases separating them.

The chain couples TRBV30 to TRBJ2-7, with D uncertain. Germline V gene lookup returns CDR1 GTSNPN and CDR2 SVGIG (reference sequence). Trimming pared 4 bases from V and 0 bases from J, leaving 16 bases between. The CDR3 is 15 amino acids. The CDR3 DNA is TGTGCCTGGAATAGTAAGACTCCAAGCTCCTACGAGCAGTACTTC. Residues: CAWNSKTPSSYEQYF.

The gene calls are TRBV3-1 (or the pseudogene TRBV3-2) and TRBJ2-3; 9 bases align to TRBD2. Per germline, CDR1 LGHDT and CDR2 YNNKEL (reference sequence). There are 13 residues in the CDR3. J was trimmed by 5 bases and V by 9 bases; bases with no gene match: 6. The CDR3 nucleotides are TGTGCCAGGGCGGGGGGGGGACGAGATACGCAGTATTTT. This translates into CARAGGGRDTQYF.

V gene TRBV2 combines with J gene TRBJ2-7; TRBD1 aligns across 8 bases. Germline values: CDR1 SNHLY, CDR2 FYNNEI. CDR3 size: 11 residues. This CDR3 is CATQGVSEQYV. CDR3 coding DNA: TGTGCGACACAGGGGGTGAGCGAGCAGTACGTC.

In DNA, the CDR3 is TGTGCCACCGGGGGGACTAGCACAAATGAGCAGTTCTTC. Translation: CATGGTSTNEQFF. This chain joins TRBV24-1 and TRBJ2-1, with 9 bases aligning to TRBD2. J lost 7 bases, V lost 9 bases, and 6 bases had no gene match. The CDR3 runs 13 residues. Germline CDR1 reads KGHDR; CDR2 reads SFDVKD.

This clone has just one count. The chain uses TRBV19 and TRBJ1-5; no definite D call. V was pared by 7 bases and J by 6 bases, with 13 bases between. The CDR3 length is 13 residues. Germline CDR1 and CDR2: LNHDA and SQIVND (reference sequence). The CDR3 DNA reads TGTGCCAGTACAATCCGAGTTAGTCAGCCCCAGCATTTT. Translating gives CASTIRVSQPQHF. Full variable domain (remainder filled in from reference TRBV19 and TRBJ1-5): DGGITQSPKYLFRKEGQNVTLSCEQNLNHDAMYWYRQDPGQGLRLIYYSQIVNDFQKGDIAEGYSVSREKKESFPLTVTSAQKNPTAFYLCASTIRVSQPQHFGDGTRLSIL.

As DNA, the CDR3 is TGTGCCAGCAGCTTGGTAGCGGGGGACACCGGGGAGCTGTTTTTT. This sequence encodes CASSLVAGDTGELFF. The chain joins TRBV5-5 to TRBJ2-2; TRBD2 agrees at 9 bases. The ends lost 0 bases at V and 3 bases at J; junction bases unmatched: 0. This CDR3 spans 15 amino acids. Germline V gives CDR1 SGHKS, CDR2 YYEKEE (reference sequence).

J is TRBJ2-1 and V is TRBV12-5; 7 bases align to TRBD2. Germline V lookup: CDR1 LGHNT, CDR2 FRNRAP. V lost 3 bases and J lost 13; bases outside the gene matches: 12. The CDR3 is 14 amino acids. In DNA form, the CDR3 reads TGTGCTAGTGGTTTTCTCGTGGGGGGGAAGTCCCAGTTCTTC. Its protein product is CASGFLVGGKSQFF.

V gene TRBV7-8 combines with J gene TRBJ1-3; D is undetermined. V dropped 2 bases and J dropped 5 bases, with 10 bases sitting between them. CDR1 is SGHVS and CDR2 is FQNEAQ in the germline V gene. The CDR3 runs to 14 residues. The CDR3 coding sequence is TGTGCCAGCAGCTTATCCGGACCCCGAAACACCATATATTTT. Its protein product is CASSLSGPRNTIYF. Full variable domain (remainder filled in from reference TRBV7-8 and TRBJ1-3): GAGVSQSPRYKVAKRGQDVALRCDPISGHVSLFWYQQALGQGPEFLTYFQNEAQLDKSGLPSDRFFAERPEGSVSTLKIQRTQQEDSAVYLCASSLSGPRNTIYFGEGSWLTVV.

V and J are TRBV18 and TRBJ2-1; 7 bases align to TRBD2. Germline V CDR1 and CDR2: KGHSH, LQKENI. The CDR3 length is 14 residues. The junction had 8 bases not matched to a gene; V was cut back by 4 bases and J by 8 bases. The CDR3 is CASSRSPRGDEQFF. CDR3 in DNA: TGTGCCAGCTCACGTTCTCCTCGGGGGGATGAGCAGTTCTTC.